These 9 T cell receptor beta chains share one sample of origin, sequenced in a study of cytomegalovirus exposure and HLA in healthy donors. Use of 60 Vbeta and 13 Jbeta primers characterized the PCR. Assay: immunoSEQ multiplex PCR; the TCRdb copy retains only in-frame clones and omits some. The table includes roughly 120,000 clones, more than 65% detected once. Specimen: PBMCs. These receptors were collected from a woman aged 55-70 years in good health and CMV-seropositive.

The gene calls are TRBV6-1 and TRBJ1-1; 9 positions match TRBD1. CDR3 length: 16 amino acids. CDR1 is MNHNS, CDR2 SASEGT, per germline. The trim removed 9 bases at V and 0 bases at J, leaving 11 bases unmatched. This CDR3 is CASSKGQGRLNTEAFF. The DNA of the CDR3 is TGTGCCAGTAGTAAAGGACAGGGGAGGTTGAACACTGAAGCTTTCTTT.

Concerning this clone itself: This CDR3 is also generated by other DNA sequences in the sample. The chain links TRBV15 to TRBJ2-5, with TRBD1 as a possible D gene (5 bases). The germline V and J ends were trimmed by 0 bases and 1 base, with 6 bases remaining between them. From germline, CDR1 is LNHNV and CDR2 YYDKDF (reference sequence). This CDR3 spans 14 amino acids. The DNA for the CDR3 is TGTGCCACCAGCAGAGATAGGGGCCAAGAGACCCAGTACTTC. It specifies CATSRDRGQETQYF.

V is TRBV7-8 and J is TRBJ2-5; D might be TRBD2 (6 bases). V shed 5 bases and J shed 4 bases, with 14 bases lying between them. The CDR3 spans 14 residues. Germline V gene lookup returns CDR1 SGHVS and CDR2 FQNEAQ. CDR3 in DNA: TGTGCCAGCAGCGCCGCCGGAGGGGTAGAGACCCAGTACTTC. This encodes CASSAAGGVETQYF. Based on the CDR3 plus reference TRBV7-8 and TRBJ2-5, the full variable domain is GAGVSQSPRYKVAKRGQDVALRCDPISGHVSLFWYQQALGQGPEFLTYFQNEAQLDKSGLPSDRFFAERPEGSVSTLKIQRTQQEDSAVYLCASSAAGGVETQYFGPGTRLLVL.

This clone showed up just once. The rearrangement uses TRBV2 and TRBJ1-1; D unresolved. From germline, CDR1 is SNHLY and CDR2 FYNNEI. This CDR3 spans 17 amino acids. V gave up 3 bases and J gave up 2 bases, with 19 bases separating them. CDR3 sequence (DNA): TGTGCCAGCAGTGATTCTAGGAGGGCCCCTACAAACACTGAAGCTTTCTTT. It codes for CASSDSRRAPTNTEAFF.

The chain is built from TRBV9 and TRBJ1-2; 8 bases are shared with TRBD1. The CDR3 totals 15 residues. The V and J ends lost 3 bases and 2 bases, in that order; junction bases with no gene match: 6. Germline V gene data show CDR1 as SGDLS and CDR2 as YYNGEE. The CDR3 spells CASSERTGSNYGYTF. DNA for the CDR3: TGTGCCAGCAGCGAACGGACAGGGTCCAACTATGGCTACACCTTC.

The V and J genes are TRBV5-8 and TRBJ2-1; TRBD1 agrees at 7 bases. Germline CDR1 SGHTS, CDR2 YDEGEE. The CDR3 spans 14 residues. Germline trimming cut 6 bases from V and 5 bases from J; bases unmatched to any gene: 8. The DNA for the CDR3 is TGTGCCAGCACAAAAGGACAGGTAAACAATGAGCAGTTCTTC. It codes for CASTKGQVNNEQFF.

The CDR3 is CASSSGRFSNQPQHF. Written as DNA, the CDR3 is TGTGCCAGCAGTTCCGGGAGATTTAGCAATCAGCCCCAGCATTTT. The chain uses TRBV2 and TRBJ1-5; D unresolved. The V and J ends lost 5 bases and 0 bases respectively, with 11 bases between them. The CDR3 spans 15 residues. CDR1 and CDR2 from the germline V gene are SNHLY and FYNNEI. Together with reference TRBV2 and TRBJ1-5, the CDR3 gives the full variable domain: EPEVTQTPSHQVTQMGQEVILRCVPISNHLYFYWYRQILGQKVEFLVSFYNNEISEKSEIFDDQFSVERPDGSNFTLKIRSTKLEDSAMYFCASSSGRFSNQPQHFGDGTRLSIL.

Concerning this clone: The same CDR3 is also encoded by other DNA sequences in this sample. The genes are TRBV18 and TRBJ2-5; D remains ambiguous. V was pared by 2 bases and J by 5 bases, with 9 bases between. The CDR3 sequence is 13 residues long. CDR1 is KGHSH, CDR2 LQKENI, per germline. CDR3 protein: CASSPGQQETQYF. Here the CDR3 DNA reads TGTGCCAGCTCACCAGGGCAGCAGGAGACCCAGTACTTC.

This CDR3 is CASSFTDRYEQYF. CDR3 DNA sequence: TGTGCCAGCAGTTTTACGGACAGGTACGAGCAGTACTTC. The chain has TRBV27 and TRBJ2-7; TRBD1 matches 7 bases. Trimming cost V 3 bases and J 4 bases; bases outside gene matches: 3. Germline loops: CDR1 MNHEY, CDR2 SMNVEV (reference sequence). CDR3 size: 13 residues.